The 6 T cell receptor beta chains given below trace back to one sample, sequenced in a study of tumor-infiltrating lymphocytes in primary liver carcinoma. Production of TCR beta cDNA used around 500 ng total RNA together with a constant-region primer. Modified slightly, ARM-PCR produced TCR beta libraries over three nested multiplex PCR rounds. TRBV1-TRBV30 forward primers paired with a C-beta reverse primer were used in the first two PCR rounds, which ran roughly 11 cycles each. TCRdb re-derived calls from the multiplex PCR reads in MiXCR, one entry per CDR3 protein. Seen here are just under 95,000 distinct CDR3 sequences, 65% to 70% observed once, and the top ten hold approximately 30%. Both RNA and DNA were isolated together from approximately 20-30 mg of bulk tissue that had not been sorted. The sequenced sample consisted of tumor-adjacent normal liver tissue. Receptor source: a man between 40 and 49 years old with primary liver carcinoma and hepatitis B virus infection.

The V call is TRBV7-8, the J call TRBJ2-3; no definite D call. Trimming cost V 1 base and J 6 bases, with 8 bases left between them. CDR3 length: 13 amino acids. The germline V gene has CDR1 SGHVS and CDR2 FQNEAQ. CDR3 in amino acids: CASSLGLQDTQYF. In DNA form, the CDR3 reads TGTGCCAGCAGCTTAGGGCTGCAGGATACGCAGTATTTT.

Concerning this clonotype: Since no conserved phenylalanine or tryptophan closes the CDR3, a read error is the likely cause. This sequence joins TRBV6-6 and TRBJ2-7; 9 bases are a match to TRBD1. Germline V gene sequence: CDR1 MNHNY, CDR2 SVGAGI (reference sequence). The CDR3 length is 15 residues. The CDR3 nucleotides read TGTGCTAGCAGTTACTCGGGGACAGGGTCCTACGAGCAGTACTCC. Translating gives CASSYSGTGSYEQYS.

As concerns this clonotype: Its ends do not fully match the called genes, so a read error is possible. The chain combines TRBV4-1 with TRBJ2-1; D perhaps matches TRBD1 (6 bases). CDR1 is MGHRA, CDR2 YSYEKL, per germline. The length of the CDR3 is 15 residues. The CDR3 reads CASNEVSSSSGEHFF. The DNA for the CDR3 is TGCGCCAGCAACGAAGTTTCTAGCAGCTCAGGGGAGCATTTCTTC.

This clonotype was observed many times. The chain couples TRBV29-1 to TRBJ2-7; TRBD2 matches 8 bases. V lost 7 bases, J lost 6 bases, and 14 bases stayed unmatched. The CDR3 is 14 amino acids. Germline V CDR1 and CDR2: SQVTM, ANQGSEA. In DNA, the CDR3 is TGCAGCGCCCAACTGACGCGGGGGGCCACCGAGCAGTACTTC. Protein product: CSAQLTRGATEQYF.

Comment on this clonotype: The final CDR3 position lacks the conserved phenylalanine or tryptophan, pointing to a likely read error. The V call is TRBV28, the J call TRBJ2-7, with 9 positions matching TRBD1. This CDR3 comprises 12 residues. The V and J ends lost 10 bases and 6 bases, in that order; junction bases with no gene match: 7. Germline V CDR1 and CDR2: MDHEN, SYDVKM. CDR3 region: CATSQTGGEQYL. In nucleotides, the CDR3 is TGTGCCACCTCTCAGACAGGGGGCGAGCAGTACCTC.

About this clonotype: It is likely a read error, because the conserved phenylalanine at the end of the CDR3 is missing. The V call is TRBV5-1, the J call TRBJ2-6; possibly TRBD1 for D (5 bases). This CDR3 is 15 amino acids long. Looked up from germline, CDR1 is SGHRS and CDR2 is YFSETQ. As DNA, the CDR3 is TGCGCCAGCAGCTTGACTGCTTCTGGGGCCAATGTCCTGACTCTC. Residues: CASSLTASGANVLTL.